The next 22 T cell receptor beta chains were all read from a single sample in a study of blood T cell repertoires in COVID-19. The method was immunoSEQ multiplex PCR; TCRdb's version includes in-frame clones alone and lacks a portion of them. The sample has 130,000 to 150,000 clones; approximately 83% are singletons. Sequencing was done on a sample of peripheral blood. The receptor set was obtained from a woman aged 80 or older with acute or convalescent COVID-19.

The CDR3 region has the DNA TGTGCCAGCAGTTCGACAGGGAGCGGATCGGAGACCCAGTACTTC. It encodes CASSSTGSGSETQYF. The rearrangement uses TRBV6-2 or TRBV6-3 and TRBJ2-5; 7 positions agree with TRBD1. CDR1 is MNHEY and CDR2 is SVGEGT in the germline V gene. The V and J ends lost 4 bases and 5 bases, in that order; junction bases with no gene match: 10. This CDR3 has 15 amino acids.

This chain links TRBV18 with TRBJ2-5, with unresolved D. The germline CDR1 and CDR2 sequences are KGHSH and LQKENI. V lost 1 base, J lost 3 bases, and 6 bases lay in between. This CDR3 region has 13 residues. The CDR3 region is CASSPLQEETQYF. CDR3 bases: TGTGCCAGCTCACCACTGCAGGAAGAGACCCAGTACTTC.

V is TRBV6-2 or TRBV6-3 and J is TRBJ2-7, with 10 bases lining up with TRBD1. Germline CDR1 and CDR2: MNHEY and SVGEGT. This CDR3 contains 15 residues. After removal of 6 bases from V and 6 bases from J, the junction contained 11 bases not matched to a gene. CDR3 sequence: CASSTGQGGIVEQYF. Here the CDR3 DNA reads TGTGCCAGCAGCACTGGACAGGGGGGCATCGTCGAGCAGTACTTC.

This clone has only a few counts. The rearrangement links TRBV19 to TRBJ2-1, with a weak D call TRBD2 (5 bases). V lost 2 bases, J lost 8 bases, and 10 bases lay in between. From germline, CDR1 is LNHDA and CDR2 SQIVND (reference sequence). This CDR3 has 13 amino acids. For the CDR3, the DNA is TGTGCCAGTAGTATAACTAGTTGGGATGAGCAGTTCTTC. It codes for CASSITSWDEQFF. Combining the CDR3 with reference TRBV19 and TRBJ2-1 gives the whole variable domain DGGITQSPKYLFRKEGQNVTLSCEQNLNHDAMYWYRQDPGQGLRLIYYSQIVNDFQKGDIAEGYSVSREKKESFPLTVTSAQKNPTAFYLCASSITSWDEQFFGPGTRLTVL.

V usage is TRBV6-5 and J usage is TRBJ1-5, with D hard to call. Germline V gene lookup returns CDR1 MNHEY and CDR2 SVGAGI. There are 11 residues in the CDR3. V lost 6 bases, J lost 9 bases, and 9 bases lay in between. CDR3 sequence: CASSATAPQHF. The CDR3 nucleotides are TGTGCCAGCAGCGCCACAGCGCCCCAGCATTTT.

The J gene is TRBJ2-7, the V gene TRBV21-1; the DNA was not compared with TRBD1, the D call given in the table. TRBV21-1 has pseudogene status. This CDR3 has 16 residues. The CDR3, as DNA: TGTGCCAGCAGCAAAGCGCTAGGACAGGGGGCCCACGAGCAGTACTTC. As protein: CASSKALGQGAHEQYF.

This clone was observed a few times. The chain's CDR3 is CASSFSGVTGELFF. CDR3 DNA: TGTGCCAGCAGCTTTTCAGGGGTCACCGGGGAGCTGTTTTTT. The chain recombines TRBV7-3 with TRBJ2-2; D is perhaps TRBD1 (6 bases). V dropped 3 bases and J dropped 4 bases, with 9 bases sitting between them. This CDR3 spans 14 amino acids. CDR1 and CDR2 (germline): SGHTA, FQGTGA.

The V and J genes are TRBV10-3 and TRBJ2-5; TRBD1 matches 10 bases. This CDR3 is built from 16 residues. V lost 3 bases and J lost 5; bases outside the gene matches: 9. Germline assignment: CDR1 ENHRY and CDR2 SYGVKD. CDR3 sequence reads: CAISDATGGSPETQYF. The DNA for the CDR3 is TGTGCCATCAGTGACGCGACAGGGGGCTCGCCGGAGACCCAGTACTTC.

This chain uses TRBV19 with TRBJ1-4; TRBD1 agrees at 8 bases. The junction had 8 bases not matched to a gene; V was cut back by 8 bases and J by 6 bases. Per germline, CDR1 LNHDA and CDR2 SQIVND (reference sequence). The CDR3 totals 14 residues. The CDR3 sequence: CASRTGRIDEKLFF. The CDR3 DNA sequence: TGTGCCAGTCGGACAGGGAGAATTGATGAAAAACTGTTTTTT.

V and J are TRBV29-1 and TRBJ2-7, with TRBD1 identical over 7 bases. Germline CDR1 and CDR2: SQVTM and ANQGSEA. The J segment lost 2 bases and the V segment lost 5 bases, leaving 6 bases of the junction unmatched. This CDR3 is built from 13 residues. The chain's CDR3 is CSVTLGTAYEQYF. The CDR3 DNA reads as TGCAGCGTTACCCTAGGGACAGCCTACGAGCAGTACTTC.

In DNA, the CDR3 is TGTGCCATCAGTGACCGGGGCTCCTACGAGCAGTACTTC. The encoded protein is CAISDRGSYEQYF. V gene TRBV10-3 combines with J gene TRBJ2-7; D may be TRBD2 (5 bases). The ends were cut back, 3 bases at V and 0 bases at J, with 6 bases in the middle. Germline values: CDR1 ENHRY, CDR2 SYGVKD. The CDR3 totals 13 residues.

This clone was recorded only once. This sequence joins TRBV5-4 and TRBJ2-2, with 8 nucleotides matching TRBD2. V trimming: 4 bases; J trimming: 5 bases; junction bases outside the gene matches: 7. The CDR3 contains 15 residues. Germline loops: CDR1 SGHNT, CDR2 YYREEE (reference sequence). The chain's CDR3 is CASSPGGGHTGELFF. CDR3 DNA sequence: TGTGCCAGCAGCCCCGGCGGGGGGCATACCGGGGAGCTGTTTTTT.

The chain is built from TRBV6-2 or TRBV6-3 and TRBJ2-3; tentatively, D is TRBD1 (5 bases). V dropped 6 bases and J dropped 4 bases, with 17 bases sitting between them. There are 15 residues in the CDR3. Looked up from germline, CDR1 is MNHEY and CDR2 is SVGEGT. The chain's CDR3 is CASSPQQGGADTQYF. The CDR3 DNA reads as TGTGCCAGCAGCCCCCAGCAGGGTGGGGCAGATACGCAGTATTTT.

This clone has just a few counts. V is TRBV29-1 and J is TRBJ1-2, with D unresolved. CDR3 length equals 15 residues. Per the germline V gene, CDR1 is SQVTM and CDR2 is ANQGSEA. With 0 bases removed from V and 4 bases from J, the gap between germline ends came to 15 bases. The CDR3 nucleotides read TGCAGCGTTGAAGAAGGTCTCCGGAGCGGCTATGGCTACACCTTC. It yields the protein CSVEEGLRSGYGYTF. The full variable domain, rest sourced from reference TRBV29-1 and TRBJ1-2, is SAVISQKPSRDICQRGTSLTIQCQVDSQVTMMFWYRQQPGQSLTLIATANQGSEATYESGFVIDKFPISRPNLTFSTLTVSNMSPEDSSIYLCSVEEGLRSGYGYTFGSGTRLTVV.

The V call is TRBV5-8, the J call TRBJ2-2; D remains unclear. Trimming pared 4 bases from V and 2 bases from J, leaving 12 bases between. This CDR3 spans 15 amino acids. The V gene's germline CDR1 is SGHTS and CDR2 YDEGEE. The CDR3 region has the DNA TGTGCCAGCAGCCTAGTATATCGAAACACCGGGGAGCTGTTTTTT. Translating gives CASSLVYRNTGELFF.

The genes are TRBV12-3 or TRBV12-4 and TRBJ1-2; 8 nucleotides line up with TRBD1. The CDR3 contains 12 residues. The V and J ends lost 6 bases and 7 bases, in that order; junction bases with no gene match: 4. The CDR3 region has the DNA TGTGCCAGCAGGGGACAGGTTCCTGGCTACACCTTC. Residues: CASRGQVPGYTF.

This chain uses TRBV5-1 with TRBJ2-7; D is ambiguous. This CDR3 region has 13 residues. V was clipped by 6 bases and J by 6 bases, with 16 bases between them. Germline lookup yields CDR1 SGHRS and CDR2 YFSETQ. CDR3: CASTESTVGEQYF. The CDR3 DNA is TGCGCCAGCACCGAATCCACCGTCGGCGAGCAGTACTTC.

CDR3 sequence reads: CASSPAGIPHYGYTF. The DNA for the CDR3 is TGTGCCAGCAGCCCTGCGGGCATACCCCACTATGGCTACACCTTC. V gene TRBV7-8 combines with J gene TRBJ1-2; D is uncertain. Germline CDR1 is SGHVS and CDR2 is FQNEAQ. The V end lost 5 bases, the J end lost 3 bases, and 16 bases lay between the germline ends. The CDR3 has 15 residues.

The chain employs TRBV30 and TRBJ1-1; D uncertain. Germline CDR1 and CDR2: GTSNPN and SVGIG (reference sequence). The V gene lost 2 bases and the J gene lost 5 bases, with 12 bases spanning the gap. CDR3 length: 13 amino acids. CDR3 DNA sequence: TGTGCCTGGAGTACCCGGACTGGAACTGAAGCTTTCTTT. Translated, it gives CAWSTRTGTEAFF.

The gene calls are TRBV12-3 or TRBV12-4 and TRBJ2-7, with D perhaps matching TRBD1 (5 bases). The CDR3 is 12 amino acids. The germline V and J ends were trimmed by 5 bases and 6 bases, with 11 bases remaining between them. CDR3 loop: CASSLAGIEQYF. Written as DNA, the CDR3 is TGTGCCAGCAGTCTCGCAGGGATCGAGCAGTACTTC.

V gene TRBV18 combines with J gene TRBJ2-2, with D tentatively TRBD2 (5 bases). Looked up from germline, CDR1 is KGHSH and CDR2 is LQKENI. V was cut by 3 bases and J by 5 bases, with 13 bases left in between. The length of the CDR3 is 15 residues. CDR3 bases: TGTGCCAGCTCACCTTCGGGGATCGATACCGGGGAGCTGTTTTTT. Residues: CASSPSGIDTGELFF. The full variable domain, in which reference TRBV18 and TRBJ2-2 provide the parts outside the CDR3, is NAGVMQNPRHLVRRRGQEARLRCSPMKGHSHVYWYRQLPEEGLKFMVYLQKENIIDESGMPKERFSAEFPKEGPSILRIQQVVRGDSAAYFCASSPSGIDTGELFFGEGSRLTVL.

This chain uses TRBV9 with TRBJ1-5; possibly TRBD1 for D (6 bases). The CDR3 length is 14 residues. Germline V CDR1 and CDR2: SGDLS, YYNGEE. V gave up 5 bases and J gave up 4 bases, with 13 bases separating them. CDR3 loop: CASRNRDGNQPQHF. Written as DNA, the CDR3 is TGTGCCAGCAGGAACAGGGACGGGAATCAGCCCCAGCATTTT.